The entry below gives a single T cell receptor beta chain sequence along with its context. The antigen is unknown. The sample originates from a study of beta chain features in type 1 diabetes. Broader study findings: The naive, central memory and Treg TCRB repertoires showed an apparent similarity that was greater among patients than among healthy donors. Type 1 diabetes patients showed fewer insertions and more deletions at VDJ junctions.

The sequenced template was cDNA made from the entire isolated RNA. TCRdb keeps only in-frame clones here, not all; method: immunoSEQ multiplex PCR. The data show about 900,000 clones, 15% to 20% seen once. CDR3 length equals 14 residues. V shed 0 bases and J 8 bases; nucleotides not matched to a gene: 6. Looked up from germline, CDR1 is MNHNY and CDR2 is SVGAGI (reference sequence). This clonotype originated in a woman in her late teens or twenties in good health. The rearrangement uses TRBV6-6 and TRBJ1-2, with 7 bases fitting TRBD1. The sequencing input was naive CD4+ T cells from blood. CDR3 nucleotides: TGTGCCAGCAGTTACTCCGACAGGGCCGGGGGCTACACCTTC. It is translated as CASSYSDRAGGYTF.